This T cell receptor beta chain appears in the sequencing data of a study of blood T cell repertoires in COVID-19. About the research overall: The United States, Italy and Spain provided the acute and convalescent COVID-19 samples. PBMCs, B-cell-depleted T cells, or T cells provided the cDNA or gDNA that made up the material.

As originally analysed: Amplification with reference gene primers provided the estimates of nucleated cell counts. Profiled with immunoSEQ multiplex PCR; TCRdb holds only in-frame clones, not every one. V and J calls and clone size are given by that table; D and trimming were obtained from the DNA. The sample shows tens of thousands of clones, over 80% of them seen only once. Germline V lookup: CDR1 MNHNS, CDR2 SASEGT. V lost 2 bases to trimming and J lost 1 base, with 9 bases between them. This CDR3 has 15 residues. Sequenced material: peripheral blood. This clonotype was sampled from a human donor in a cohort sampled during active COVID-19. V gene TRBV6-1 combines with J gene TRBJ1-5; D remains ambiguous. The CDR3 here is CASSEYLQSNQPQHF. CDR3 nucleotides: TGTGCCAGCAGTGAATATTTACAGAGCAATCAGCCCCAGCATTTT.